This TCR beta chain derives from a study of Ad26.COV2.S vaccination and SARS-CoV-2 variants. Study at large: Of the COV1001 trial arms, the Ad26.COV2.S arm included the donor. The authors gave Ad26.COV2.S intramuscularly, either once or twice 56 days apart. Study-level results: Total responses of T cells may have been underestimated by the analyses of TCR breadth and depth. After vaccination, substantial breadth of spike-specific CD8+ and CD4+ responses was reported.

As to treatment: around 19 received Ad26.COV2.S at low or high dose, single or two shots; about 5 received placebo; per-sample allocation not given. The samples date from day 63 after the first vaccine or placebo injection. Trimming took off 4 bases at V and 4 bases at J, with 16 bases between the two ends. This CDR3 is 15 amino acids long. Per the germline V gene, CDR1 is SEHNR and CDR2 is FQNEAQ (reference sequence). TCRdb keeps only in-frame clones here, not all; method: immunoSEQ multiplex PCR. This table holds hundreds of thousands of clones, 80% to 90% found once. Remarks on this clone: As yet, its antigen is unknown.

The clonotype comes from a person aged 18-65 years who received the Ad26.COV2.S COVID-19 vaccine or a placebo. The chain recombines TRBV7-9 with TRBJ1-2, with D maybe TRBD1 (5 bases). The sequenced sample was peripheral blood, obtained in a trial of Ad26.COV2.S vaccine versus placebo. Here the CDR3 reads CASSSPVGAVYGYTF. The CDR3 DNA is TGTGCCAGCAGCTCCCCGGTCGGGGCTGTCTATGGCTACACCTTC. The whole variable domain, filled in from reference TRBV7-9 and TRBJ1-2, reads DTGVSQNPRHKITKRGQNVTFRCDPISEHNRLYWYRQTLGQGPEFLTYFQNEAQLEKSRLLSDRFSAERPKGSFSTLEIQRTEQGDSAMYLCASSSPVGAVYGYTFGSGTRLTVV.